This is a list of T cell receptor beta chains from one sample in a study of spatial heterogeneity in lung cancer. Via MiXCR, TCRdb re-called the 5' RACE reads, giving one row per CDR3 protein. The top ten hold 20% to 25% of the sample, which has 20,000 to 25,000 distinct CDR3 sequences, around 10% seen once. Sample: PBMCs, taken at follow-up. The receptors derive from a male donor with early-stage non-small cell lung cancer. The CDR3 runs from the conserved cysteine through the conserved F or W. A D gene is named only where the DNA matches it firmly. For some rows the clone size is stated as once, few or many, or as a class when expanded; others skip it.

size	V	J	D	DNA	CDR3
NA	TRBV6-2/TRBV6-3	TRBJ2-3	NA	TGTGCCAGCAGTTACATCGATCTCGCAGGGTATAGCACAGATACGCAGTATTTT	CASSYIDLAGYSTDTQYF
NA	TRBV28	TRBJ2-5	TRBD2	TGTGCCAGCAGACGAATGGGACTAGCGGGGGTGTGGGAGACCCAGTACTTC	CASRRMGLAGVWETQYF
many	TRBV10-3	TRBJ2-3	NA	TGTGCCATCAGTGAGGCCCGGGGTGTAGATACGCAGTATTTT	CAISEARGVDTQYF
NA	TRBV6-5	TRBJ2-2	NA	TGTGCCAGCAGTTATCTCTTCGAGTCCCCTAACACCGGGGAGCTGTTTTTT	CASSYLFESPNTGELFF
NA	TRBV29-1	TRBJ2-4	NA	TGCAGCGTTGTAGACCAATTCGCCTATGGTGGCATTCAGTACTTC	CSVVDQFAYGGIQYF
few	TRBV27	TRBJ2-5	NA	TGTGCCAGCAGTCTCAGGGGACAAGAGACCCAGTACTTC	CASSLRGQETQYF
few	TRBV19	TRBJ2-1	NA	TGTGCCAGTAGTATTTTCCAGGGTGGCAATGAGCAGTTCTTC	CASSIFQGGNEQFF
NA	TRBV20-1	TRBJ2-7	TRBD1	TGCAGTGCTAGTAAAACGACAGGGGCCGAGCAGTACTTC	CSASKTTGAEQYF
few	TRBV9	TRBJ2-3	NA	TGTGCCAGCAGCGTAGCAAGGGGGACCCCCACAGATACGCAGTATTTT	CASSVARGTPTDTQYF
many	TRBV20-1	TRBJ1-5	TRBD1	TGCAGTGCTTCCGACAGGGGCCAGCCCCAGCATTTT	CSASDRGQPQHF
many	TRBV5-1	TRBJ2-5	NA	TGCGCCAGCAGCGTCCTCCAGGGTGCCGAGACCCAGTACTTC	CASSVLQGAETQYF
NA	TRBV4-3	TRBJ2-3	NA	TGCGCCAGCAGCCAAGAAGAGACCTATAGCACAGATACGCAGTATTTT	CASSQEETYSTDTQYF
NA	TRBV27	TRBJ1-1	TRBD1	TGTGCCAGCAGTTTTACTCCTGGGACAGGTGCGGAAGCTTTCTTT	CASSFTPGTGAEAFF
many	TRBV7-2	TRBJ1-2	NA	TGTGCCAGCAGCCTACCGGGCTCTAGAGGCTACACCTTC	CASSLPGSRGYTF
medium-sized	TRBV28	TRBJ2-2	NA	TGTGCCAGCAGCTTCGCCAGCGGCGGGGAGCTGTTTTTT	CASSFASGGELFF
NA	TRBV29-1	TRBJ1-1	NA	TGCAGCGTTGACTACGCGAACACTGAAGCTTTCTTT	CSVDYANTEAFF
medium-sized	TRBV6-1	TRBJ2-7	TRBD1	TGTGCCAGCAGTGAAGCATGGTCGGGACAGGATAACGAGCAGTACTTC	CASSEAWSGQDNEQYF
few	TRBV2	TRBJ1-4	NA	TGTGCCAGCAGTGAAGAAGGGCATCGGCCTAATGAAAAACTGTTTTTT	CASSEEGHRPNEKLFF
few	TRBV20-1	TRBJ1-1	TRBD1	TGCAGTGCCACCCTACAGGGGGCGGGCACTGAAGCTTTCTTT	CSATLQGAGTEAFF
NA	TRBV28	TRBJ1-3	NA	TGTGCCAGCAGTTTGGCAGGGACGACGTCTGGAAACACCATATATTTT	CASSLAGTTSGNTIYF
NA	TRBV4-1	TRBJ1-2	NA	TGCGCCAGCAGCCGGACCGGGACTAACTATGGCTACACCTTC	CASSRTGTNYGYTF
many	TRBV2	TRBJ2-7	TRBD1	TGTGCCAGCAGTCCGGGACAGGGCAGGTACGAGCAGTACTTC	CASSPGQGRYEQYF
NA	TRBV11-2	TRBJ1-1	NA	TGTGCCAGCAGCTATCCCGGGTCAGTGAACACTGAAGCTTTCTTT	CASSYPGSVNTEAFF
NA	TRBV20-1	TRBJ1-2	TRBD1	TGCAGTGCTCCCCCAGGGGGGTATGGCTACACCTTC	CSAPPGGYGYTF
few	TRBV28	TRBJ1-6	NA	TGTGCCAGCAGTTTCCCGAGGCTGAACCTCCACTTT	CASSFPRLNLHF
NA	TRBV18	TRBJ2-7	NA	TGTGCCAGCTCACCACCGTCTGGCCGGGGTTACGAGCAGTACTTC	CASSPPSGRGYEQYF
many	TRBV20-1	TRBJ2-3	TRBD2	TGCAGTGCTATCGATACGGGGGGGTCGGTAGATACGCAGTATTTT	CSAIDTGGSVDTQYF
few	TRBV7-2	TRBJ2-5	NA	TGTGCCAGCAGCGACTGGACACAGCAAGAGACCCAGTACTTC	CASSDWTQQETQYF